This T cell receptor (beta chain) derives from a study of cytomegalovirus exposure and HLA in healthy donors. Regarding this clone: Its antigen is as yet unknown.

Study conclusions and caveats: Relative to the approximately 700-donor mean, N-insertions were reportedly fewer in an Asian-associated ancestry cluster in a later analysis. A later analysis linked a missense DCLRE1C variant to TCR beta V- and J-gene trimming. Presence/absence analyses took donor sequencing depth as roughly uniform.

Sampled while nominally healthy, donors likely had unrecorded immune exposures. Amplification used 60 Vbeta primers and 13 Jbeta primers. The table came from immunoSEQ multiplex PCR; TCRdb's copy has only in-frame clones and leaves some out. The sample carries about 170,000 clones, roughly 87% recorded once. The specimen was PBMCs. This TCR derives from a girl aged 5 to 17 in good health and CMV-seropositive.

The CDR3, as DNA: TGTGCCAGCAGCTTAGGAGGTGGCGAAGCCAATGGGTATGAGCAGTTCTTC. Amino acid sequence: CASSLGGGEANGYEQFF. The rearrangement links TRBV11-3 to TRBJ2-1, with no clear D. CDR1 is SGHNT and CDR2 is YENEEA in the germline V gene. With 1 base removed from V and 8 bases from J, the gap between germline ends came to 21 bases. This CDR3 spans 17 amino acids.